The 14 T cell receptor beta chains presented below share a single source sample, sequenced in a study of regulatory T cells in long-lasting Graves disease. Time point denoted: newly diagnosed GD, antithyroid drugs for less than 3 months. PBMCs were the source of the RNA used for TCR sequencing. Libraries of TCR beta came from iRepertoire HTBI primers plus Arm-PCR of CDR3 regions. Via MiXCR, TCRdb re-called the multiplex PCR reads, giving one row per CDR3 protein. The sample holds roughly 500,000 distinct CDR3 sequences, around an eighth seen once. Separately, the same data were catalogued under a study of T cells in Graves' hyperthyroidism and ophthalmopathy.

Sample: peripheral blood mononuclear cells (PBMCs), taken at new diagnosis, from a patient treated with antithyroid drugs. The receptors originated from a young man with Graves disease.

Regarding this clonotype: It may be a read error: a sequence one base away is much more abundant. The chain links TRBV5-1 to TRBJ1-1; no clear D gene. The CDR3 extends over 13 amino acids. V dropped 0 bases and J dropped 7 bases, with 10 bases sitting between them. In germline, CDR1 is SGHRS, CDR2 YFSETQ. The CDR3 region is CASSLVRAIEAFF. The CDR3 nucleotides read TGCGCCAGCAGCTTGGTAAGGGCCATTGAAGCTTTCTTT. The whole variable domain, filled in from reference TRBV5-1 and TRBJ1-1, reads KAGVTQTPRYLIKTRGQQVTLSCSPISGHRSVSWYQQTPGQGLQFLFEYFSETQRNKGNFPGRFSGRQFSNSRSEMNVSTLELGDSALYLCASSLVRAIEAFFGQGTRLTVV.

This clonotype was detected only a few times. The J gene is TRBJ2-5, the V gene TRBV5-1; no firm D call. Germline assignment: CDR1 SGHRS and CDR2 YFSETQ. The CDR3 covers 15 residues. V was pared by 0 bases and J by 5 bases, with 14 bases between. The CDR3 nucleotides are TGCGCCAGCAGCTTGGCCTCGTTCATCTACGAGACCCAGTACTTC. As protein: CASSLASFIYETQYF.

This clonotype was detected many times. The V call is TRBV11-2, the J call TRBJ2-5, with D maybe TRBD1 (6 bases). In germline, CDR1 is SGHAT, CDR2 FQNNGV. This CDR3 is built from 14 residues. Trimming cost V 0 bases and J 5 bases, with 10 bases left between them. The CDR3 DNA follows: TGTGCCAGCAGCTTAGAGGGCAGGGGTGAGACCCAGTACTTC. Translated: CASSLEGRGETQYF.

This clonotype was counted only a few times. The chain employs TRBV18 and TRBJ2-2, with 11 bases identical to TRBD2. V lost 4 bases to trimming and J lost 4 bases; unmatched junction nucleotides: 5. Per germline, CDR1 KGHSH and CDR2 LQKENI. CDR3 length equals 16 residues. For the CDR3, the DNA is TGTGCCAGCTCACGCGGGACTAGCGGAGCCACCGGGGAGCTGTTTTTT. Translating it yields CASSRGTSGATGELFF.

Note on this clonotype: A read error may explain this, as a much larger clone is one base away. The chain links TRBV30 to TRBJ2-5, with 7 bases matching TRBD2. Per the germline V gene, CDR1 is GTSNPN and CDR2 is SVGIG (reference sequence). Trimming took 5 bases from V and 4 from J; bases not matched to a gene: 4. The CDR3 sequence is 12 residues long. The DNA for the CDR3 is TGTGCCTGGGGGAGGGATGGAGAGACCCAGTACTTC. Protein: CAWGRDGETQYF. Looking up the rest from reference TRBV30 and TRBJ2-5 gives the full variable domain: SQTIHQWPATLVQPVGSPLSLECTVEGTSNPNLYWYRQAAGRGLQLLFYSVGIGQISSEVPQNLSASRPQDRQFILSSKKLLLSDSGFYLCAWGRDGETQYFGPGTRLLVL.

Of note for this clonotype: A read error is possible here, since a much larger clone lies one base away. The rearrangement links TRBV11-1 to TRBJ2-2; D is unclear. The CDR3 length is 15 residues. The V gene's germline CDR1 is SGHAT and CDR2 FQDESV (reference sequence). Trimming shortened V by 7 bases and J by 4 bases, and 16 bases separated the two germline ends. This CDR3 reads CASTNQRAATGELFF. As DNA, the CDR3 is TGTGCCAGCACGAACCAGCGCGCGGCCACCGGGGAGCTGTTTTTT.

This clonotype has only a few counts. The rearrangement uses TRBV15 and TRBJ1-6; maybe TRBD1 (5 bases). This CDR3 is built from 15 residues. V gave up 1 base and J gave up 9 bases, with 13 bases separating them. Germline V gene data show CDR1 as LNHNV and CDR2 as YYDKDF (reference sequence). CDR3 in DNA: TGTGCCACCAGCAGAGCCCGGACATCTGGTTCACCCCTCCACTTT. Translating it yields CATSRARTSGSPLHF.

The genes are TRBV7-9 and TRBJ2-3; the match to TRBD2 covers 13 bases. The V gene end was trimmed by 5 bases and the J gene end by 6 bases; junction bases not matched to a gene: 5. Germline CDR1 SEHNR, CDR2 FQNEAQ (reference sequence). This CDR3 comprises 15 residues. The CDR3 DNA reads as TGTGCCAGCAGCGAGACTAGCGGGAGGTTTGATACGCAGTATTTT. Its protein product is CASSETSGRFDTQYF.

The V gene is TRBV5-6, the J gene TRBJ2-1; TRBD2 matches at 8 bases. Unmatched junction bases numbered 7, after V lost 1 base and J lost 7 bases. This CDR3 has 15 amino acids. Germline CDR1 reads SGHDT; CDR2 reads YYEEEE. CDR3 region: CASSLSSGSLNEQFF. CDR3 coding DNA: TGTGCCAGCAGCTTGAGCAGCGGGAGTCTTAATGAGCAGTTCTTC.

This clonotype was seen ten or more times. The gene calls are TRBV7-9 and TRBJ1-5, with D possibly being TRBD1 (5 bases). This CDR3 region has 15 residues. Germline V gene lookup returns CDR1 SEHNR and CDR2 FQNEAQ (reference sequence). V lost 4 bases and J lost 3, with 13 bases in between. Here the CDR3 reads CASSSGFPNNQPQHF. The DNA of the CDR3 is TGTGCCAGCAGCTCAGGGTTCCCTAACAATCAGCCCCAGCATTTT. The whole variable domain, filled in from reference TRBV7-9 and TRBJ1-5, reads DTGVSQNPRHKITKRGQNVTFRCDPISEHNRLYWYRQTLGQGPEFLTYFQNEAQLEKSRLLSDRFSAERPKGSFSTLEIQRTEQGDSAMYLCASSSGFPNNQPQHFGDGTRLSIL.

The sample holds many counts of this clonotype. The chain has TRBV29-1 and TRBJ2-3, with TRBD2 as a possible D gene (6 bases). Germline-derived CDR1 and CDR2 are SQVTM and ANQGSEA. The length of the CDR3 is 15 residues. Trimming took 1 base from V and 0 from J, leaving 11 bases between them. The CDR3 here is CSVEGEEMSTDTQYF. The CDR3 DNA follows: TGCAGCGTTGAAGGGGAGGAAATGAGCACAGATACGCAGTATTTT.

This clonotype was seen ten or more times. This chain links TRBV15 with TRBJ1-4; D ambiguous. The V and J ends lost 9 bases and 7 bases respectively, with 18 bases between them. This CDR3 is built from 14 residues. Per germline, CDR1 LNHNV and CDR2 YYDKDF (reference sequence). DNA of the CDR3: TGTGCCACGAGCTCGACATTGCAGTCTGAAAAACTGTTTTTT. Its translation: CATSSTLQSEKLFF.

This clonotype was picked up one time. This may be a read error, as it is one base from a much larger clone. V is TRBV20-1 and J is TRBJ2-7; D is ambiguous. CDR3 size: 11 residues. V gave up 8 bases and J gave up 5 bases, with 13 bases separating them. CDR1 DFQATT and CDR2 SNEGSKA come from the germline V gene (reference sequence). CDR3 residues: CSTKTGDEQYF. In DNA form, the CDR3 reads TGCAGTACCAAAACCGGAGACGAGCAGTACTTC.

V and J are TRBV28 and TRBJ1-2; 8 bases agree with TRBD1. V shed 4 bases, J shed 0 bases, and the junction held 4 bases outside the gene matches. Germline CDR1 and CDR2: MDHEN and SYDVKM. The CDR3 has 15 residues. The CDR3 bases are TGTGCCAGCAGTTCCCCGACAGGGGCTAACTATGGCTACACCTTC. The encoded protein is CASSSPTGANYGYTF.